Listed below are T cell receptor beta chains from one sample, sequenced in a study of T cell clonotyping in hematopoietic cell transplantation. Clones were read by immunoSEQ multiplex PCR, and TCRdb kept only the in-frame ones, dropping some. The data contain approximately 26,000 clones, about 93% of them singletons. This sample comprised peripheral blood mononuclear cells, obtained before stem cell transplant. These receptors came from a man in his fifties or sixties with acute myeloid leukemia. Some clones in this sample may be carry-over from other donors' samples. The conserved cysteine and the conserved F or W are not part of the CDR3 here. Fields, in order: V gene, CDR3 protein.

V: TRBV12-2; CDR3: AHCIGQGRGYT
V: TRBV5-4; CDR3: ASSLAGVAYYGYT
V: TRBV6-6; CDR3: ASSSEIQGGNEKLF
V: TRBV27; CDR3: ASSLYRGREKLF
V: TRBV5-1; CDR3: ASSPDRGNGYT
V: TRBV27; CDR3: ASSLFSIPEKLF
V: TRBV2; CDR3: ASRVRLGEQY
V: TRBV7-2; CDR3: ASSPSSGTSGNTIY
V: TRBV7-8; CDR3: ASSAQPPYEQY
V: TRBV7-6; CDR3: ASSLGGPSYNEQF
V: TRBV28; CDR3: ASSWGAALEF
V: TRBV28; CDR3: ASSLRGYATEAF
V: TRBV4-3; CDR3: ASSQGNRGNTGELF
V: TRBV13; CDR3: ASSPEGGRNTEAF
V: TRBV10-3; CDR3: AISGISGSEQY
V: TRBV11-2; CDR3: ASSPGPFYEQY
V: TRBV4-2; CDR3: ASSPGLTEAF
V: TRBV6-1; CDR3: ASSEGFSGANVLT
V: TRBV11-2; CDR3: ASSWGPPVNYEQY
V: TRBV28; CDR3: ASSRGQGYEQY
V: TRBV30; CDR3: ALGVGGATNEKLF
V: TRBV5-1; CDR3: ASSLDRPATNEKLF
V: TRBV5-1; CDR3: ASSLGTGKGYEQY
V: TRBV28; CDR3: ASSSGGRADTQY
V: TRBV7-2; CDR3: ASSLDGNTGELF
V: TRBV5-1; CDR3: ASSIGTVNYGYT
V: TRBV10-3; CDR3: AIGGETDTQY
V: TRBV5-1; CDR3: ASSSGLAADTQY
V: TRBV9; CDR3: ASSPVAATYEQY
V: TRBV6-6; CDR3: ASSSIYPTDSYEQY
V: TRBV15; CDR3: ATSRDLRVGGHGELF
V: TRBV6-1; CDR3: ASTLAGGRNYEQY
V: TRBV5-1; CDR3: ASSLEVGGPYEQY